The rows below give T cell receptor beta chains drawn from one sample of a study of shared clonotypes between healthy human individuals. The table came from immunoSEQ multiplex PCR; TCRdb's copy has only in-frame clones and leaves some out. The table has about 530,000 clones, roughly 79% seen once; the top ten hold roughly an eighth. The sequencing sample was made of PBMCs. Receptors were obtained from a woman between 35 and 50 years old in good health. Some clones in this sample may be carry-over from other donors' samples. CDR3s include the opening cysteine and the closing phenylalanine or tryptophan. A D gene is named only where the DNA matches it firmly. Only part of the rows carry a size: once, few, many, or a class if the clone is expanded.

clone_size,d_call,j_call,v_call,cdr3_nt,cdr3_aa
NA,NA,TRBJ2-1,TRBV5-1,TGCGCCAGCAGCAGTATAGGACTACCCTACAATGAGCAGTTCTTC,CASSSIGLPYNEQFF
NA,NA,TRBJ2-7,TRBV11-1,TGTGCCAGCAGCCTACAAAAGGCCTACGAGCAGTACTTC,CASSLQKAYEQYF
NA,NA,TRBJ2-2,TRBV7-3,TGTGCCAGCAGCTTGTACGGGGGAACCGGGGAGCTGTTTTTT,CASSLYGGTGELFF
NA,NA,TRBJ1-5,TRBV4-1,TGCGCCAGCAGCCAAGGGGGGGACGTCTGGCCCCAGCATTTT,CASSQGGDVWPQHF
many,NA,TRBJ2-2,TRBV6-1,TGTGCCAGCAGCCCGGAGGCGGGAACCGGGGAGCTGTTTTTT,CASSPEAGTGELFF
NA,NA,TRBJ1-2,TRBV14,TGTGCCAGCAGCCAAGGACTTTACTATGGCTACACCTTC,CASSQGLYYGYTF
NA,NA,TRBJ2-7,TRBV2,TGTGCCAGCCTGGGGGGACAAGCCAACGACGAGCAGTACTTC,CASLGGQANDEQYF
many,NA,TRBJ2-1,TRBV6-6,TGTGCCAGCGGGAGCGTAGAGCAGTTCTTC,CASGSVEQFF
NA,NA,TRBJ1-5,TRBV21-1,TGTGCCAGCAGCAAAGAGGCAGGGGGTGCTCAGCCCCAGCATTTT,CASSKEAGGAQPQHF
NA,NA,TRBJ2-2,TRBV6-4,TGTGCCAGCAAATTGTCGAACACCGGGGAGCTGTTTTTT,CASKLSNTGELFF
NA,TRBD1,TRBJ2-7,TRBV28,TGTGCCAGCTTACCCCGGACAGGGATCAACCGAGTGGCGTACTTC,CASLPRTGINRVAYF
once,NA,TRBJ2-2,TRBV19,TGTGCCAGTGGGAGAATTGGACCGAACACCGGGGAGCTGTTTTTT,CASGRIGPNTGELFF
NA,NA,TRBJ1-4,TRBV30,TGTGCCTGGAGTCGCACCCGGGCAACGGGTGAAAAACTGTTTTTT,CAWSRTRATGEKLFF
many,NA,TRBJ2-3,TRBV6-5,TGTGCCAGCAGTAGCTCCGAGGATACGCAGTATTTT,CASSSSEDTQYF
NA,NA,TRBJ1-5,TRBV25-1,TGTGCCAGCAGTGAACGGGGGGGAGGTCAGCCCCAGCATTTT,CASSERGGGQPQHF
NA,NA,TRBJ2-5,TRBV6-5,TGTGCCAGCAGTTACTCGGGGCACCAAGAGACCCAGTACTTC,CASSYSGHQETQYF
NA,NA,TRBJ2-5,TRBV5-1,TGCGCCAGCAGCTTTTCGCGAGACCAAGAGACCCAGTACTTC,CASSFSRDQETQYF
few,NA,TRBJ1-4,TRBV30,TGTGCCTGGAGTGTACCGCGGGGTGAAAAACTGTTTTTT,CAWSVPRGEKLFF
NA,NA,TRBJ1-6,TRBV27,TGTGCCAGCAGTTCCGGGACGGAAGGGTATTCACCCCTCCACTTT,CASSSGTEGYSPLHF
NA,NA,TRBJ2-2,TRBV9,TGTGCCAGCAGCGCCCCAGGGGTCACCGGGGAGCTGTTTTTT,CASSAPGVTGELFF
NA,NA,TRBJ2-3,TRBV2,TGTGCCAGCAGTGAAGTTGGCGATACGCAGTATTTT,CASSEVGDTQYF
few,TRBD1,TRBJ2-7,TRBV9,TGTGCCAGCAGCGAGGGACAGGTAGCGGAGCAGTACTTC,CASSEGQVAEQYF
NA,TRBD1,TRBJ2-5,TRBV5-1,TGCGCCAGCAGCTTGGGAGGGACTGGACAGGGAGTCGGGGAGACCCAGTACTTC,CASSLGGTGQGVGETQYF
once,TRBD2,TRBJ2-7,TRBV7-2,TGTGCCAGCAGCCCCCTAGCGGGACCCTACGAGCAGTACTTC,CASSPLAGPYEQYF
NA,NA,TRBJ2-7,TRBV5-1,TGCGCCAGCAGCTTGGGTCCAGCGGCCCCCTACGAGCAGTACTTC,CASSLGPAAPYEQYF
NA,NA,TRBJ1-3,TRBV7-2,TGTGCCAGCAGCTCAGAGGGGGGCCCTGGAAACACCATATATTTT,CASSSEGGPGNTIYF
NA,TRBD1,TRBJ1-6,TRBV10-3,TGTGCCATAACCCGGGACAGGAGTTCACCCCTCCACTTT,CAITRDRSSPLHF
NA,NA,TRBJ2-7,TRBV21-1,TGTGCCACCCGCAGGGCCTACGAGCAGTACTTC,CATRRAYEQYF
NA,TRBD1,TRBJ1-1,TRBV5-8,TGTGCCAGCAGCACAAGGGACAGTCCTGAAGCTTTCTTT,CASSTRDSPEAFF
NA,TRBD2,TRBJ2-3,TRBV11-2,TGTGCCAGCAGCTTAGGGGGGGGGATAGATACGCAGTATTTT,CASSLGGGIDTQYF
NA,TRBD2,TRBJ2-1,TRBV7-2,TGTGCCAGCAGCTTAGTTGGGACTAGCGCGCAGAATGAGCAGTTCTTC,CASSLVGTSAQNEQFF
NA,NA,TRBJ1-1,TRBV6-6,TGTGCCAGCAGCTACGCCAGGTTATCCGAAGCTTTCTTT,CASSYARLSEAFF
NA,NA,TRBJ2-3,TRBV19,TGTGCCAGTAGAAGGTTGGCGGGCGGGCGCACAGATACGCAGTATTTT,CASRRLAGGRTDTQYF
NA,NA,TRBJ1-5,TRBV2,TGTGCCAGCAGTGAAGACGGACTCCTTAATCAGCCCCAGCATTTT,CASSEDGLLNQPQHF
NA,NA,TRBJ2-7,TRBV7-7,TGTGCCAGCAGCTTAGGGACCGGAGAAGCCTACGAGCAGTACTTC,CASSLGTGEAYEQYF
NA,TRBD1,TRBJ2-3,TRBV7-2,TGTGCCAGCAGCTCCCAAGGACAGGGGGCGTTAGATACGCAGTATTTT,CASSSQGQGALDTQYF
NA,NA,TRBJ2-5,TRBV7-7,TGTGCCAGCAGCTCAGACTGGGGCCAAGAGACCCAGTACTTC,CASSSDWGQETQYF